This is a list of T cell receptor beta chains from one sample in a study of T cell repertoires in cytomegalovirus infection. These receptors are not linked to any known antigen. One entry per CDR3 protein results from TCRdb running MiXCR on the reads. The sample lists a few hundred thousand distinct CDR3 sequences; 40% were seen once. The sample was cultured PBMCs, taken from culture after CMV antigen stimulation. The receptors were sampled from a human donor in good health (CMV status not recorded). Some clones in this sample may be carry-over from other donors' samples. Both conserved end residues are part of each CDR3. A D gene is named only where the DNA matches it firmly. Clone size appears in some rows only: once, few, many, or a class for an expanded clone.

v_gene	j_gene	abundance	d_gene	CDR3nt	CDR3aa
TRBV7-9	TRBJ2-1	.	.	TGTGCCAGCAGCCCATCCGGGACTGTTAATGAGCAGTTCTTC	CASSPSGTVNEQFF
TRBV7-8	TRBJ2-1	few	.	TGTGCCAGCAGCTCCCATGGGGGTGAGCAGTTCTTC	CASSSHGGEQFF
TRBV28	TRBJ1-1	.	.	TGTGCCAGCAGTTTTTGGGGGGGGGCCGCAGAAGCTTTCTTT	CASSFWGGAAEAFF
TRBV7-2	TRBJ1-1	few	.	TGTGCCAGCAGCTACAGGGTGGGTGGGAACACTGAAGCTTTCTTT	CASSYRVGGNTEAFF
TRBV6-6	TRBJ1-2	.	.	TGTGCCAGCACAAACTCGGACAGTAAGGCAACTGGCTACACCTTC	CASTNSDSKATGYTF
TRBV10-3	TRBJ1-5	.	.	TGTGGAATAGGGGTGACAGACAATCAGCCCCAGCATTTT	CGIGVTDNQPQHF
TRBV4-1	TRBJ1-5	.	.	TGCGCCAGCGCCCAACATGTTTATAGCAATCAGCCCCAGCATTTT	CASAQHVYSNQPQHF
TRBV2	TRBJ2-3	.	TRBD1	TGTGCCAGCAGTGAGAGGGGGCTGGGGCGTCCAGATACGCAGTATTTT	CASSERGLGRPDTQYF
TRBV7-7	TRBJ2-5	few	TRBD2	TGTGCCAGCAGCCTCGGACTAGCGGGAGGTTCGGGGCAAGAGACCCAGTACTTC	CASSLGLAGGSGQETQYF
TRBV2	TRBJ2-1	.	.	TGTGCCAGCAGCGCAGCGTATGAGCAGTTCTTC	CASSAAYEQFF
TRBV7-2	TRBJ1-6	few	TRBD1	TGTGCCAGCATACGGGAGCCGGGACAGGGGTCATCACCCCTCCACTTT	CASIREPGQGSSPLHF
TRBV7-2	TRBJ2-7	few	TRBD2	TGTGCCAGCAGCACCGGACTAGGAAGGGGCTACGAGCAGTACTTC	CASSTGLGRGYEQYF
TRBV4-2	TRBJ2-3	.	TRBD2	TGTGCCAGCAGCTTACGACTAGCGGGGGGGACTAGCACAGATACGCAGTATTTT	CASSLRLAGGTSTDTQYF
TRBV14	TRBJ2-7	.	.	TGTGCCAGCAGCCAAGAACGGTTTTACGAGCAGTACTTC	CASSQERFYEQYF
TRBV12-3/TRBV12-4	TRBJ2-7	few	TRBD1	TGTGCCAGCAGTGGGCCGGGACAGGGGACCTCCTACGAGCAGTACTTC	CASSGPGQGTSYEQYF
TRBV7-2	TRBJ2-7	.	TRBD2	TGTGCCAGCAGCTTAGAAAAGCGGGAGGATGAGCAGTACTTC	CASSLEKREDEQYF
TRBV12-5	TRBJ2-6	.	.	TGTGCTAGTGGTTTGGGGCCTTCTGGGGCCAACGTCCTGACTTTC	CASGLGPSGANVLTF
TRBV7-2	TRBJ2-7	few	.	TGTGCCAGCAGTGCGACTGGTTCCTACGAGCAGTACTTC	CASSATGSYEQYF
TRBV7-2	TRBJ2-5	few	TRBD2	TGTGCCAGCAGTTACTCCCTAGCGGGAGGGGGGGAGACCCAGTACTTC	CASSYSLAGGGETQYF
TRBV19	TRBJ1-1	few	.	TGTGCCAGTAGTATTGGCGGGAACACTGAAGCTTTCTTT	CASSIGGNTEAFF
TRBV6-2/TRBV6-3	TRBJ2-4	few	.	TGTGCCAGCAGTTACGGCCAAGTAAACATTCAGTACTTC	CASSYGQVNIQYF
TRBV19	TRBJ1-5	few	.	TGTGCCAGTAGTATGTATGTTCAGCCCCAGCATTTT	CASSMYVQPQHF
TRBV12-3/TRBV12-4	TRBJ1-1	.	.	TGTGCCAGCAGTTTATTAGGACCTGGAACTGAAGCTTTCTTT	CASSLLGPGTEAFF
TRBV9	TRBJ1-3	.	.	TGTGCCAGCAGCGAGACAGGTTACTCTGGAAACACCATATATTTT	CASSETGYSGNTIYF
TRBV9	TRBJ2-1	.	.	TGTGCCAGCAGCCTTCTGTGGGGTGACTCCTACAATGAGCAGTTCTTC	CASSLLWGDSYNEQFF
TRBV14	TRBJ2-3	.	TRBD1	TGTGCCAGCAGCTCGGGACAGTCCTACACAGATACGCAGTATTTT	CASSSGQSYTDTQYF
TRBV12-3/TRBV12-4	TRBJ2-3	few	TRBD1	TGTGCCAGCAGAACCGGGACAGGAAGGGCAGATACGCAGTATTTT	CASRTGTGRADTQYF
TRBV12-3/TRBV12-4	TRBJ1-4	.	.	TGTGCCAGCAGTTTAGACCGGGGAGGGGAAGAAAAACTGTTTTTT	CASSLDRGGEEKLFF
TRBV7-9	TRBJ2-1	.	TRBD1	TGTGCCAGCAGCTTAGAGGGACAGGGTCTGAACAATGAGCAGTTCTTC	CASSLEGQGLNNEQFF